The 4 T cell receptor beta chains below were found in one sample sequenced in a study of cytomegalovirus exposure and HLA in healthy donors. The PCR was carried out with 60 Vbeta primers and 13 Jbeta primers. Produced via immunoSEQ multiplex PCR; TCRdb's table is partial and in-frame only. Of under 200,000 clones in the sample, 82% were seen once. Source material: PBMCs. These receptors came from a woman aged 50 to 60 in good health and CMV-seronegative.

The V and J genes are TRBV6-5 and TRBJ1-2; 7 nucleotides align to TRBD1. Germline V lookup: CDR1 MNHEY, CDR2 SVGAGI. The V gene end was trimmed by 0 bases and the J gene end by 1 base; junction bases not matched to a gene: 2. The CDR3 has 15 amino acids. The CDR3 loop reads CASSYSYRGNYGYTF. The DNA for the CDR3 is TGTGCCAGCAGTTACTCGTACAGGGGTAACTATGGCTACACCTTC.

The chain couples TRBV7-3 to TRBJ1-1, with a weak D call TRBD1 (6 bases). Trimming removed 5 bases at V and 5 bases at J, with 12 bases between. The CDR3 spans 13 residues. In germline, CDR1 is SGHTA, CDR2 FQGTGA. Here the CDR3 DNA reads TGTGCCAGCAGCGACCGGACAGATACTGAAGCTTTCTTT. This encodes CASSDRTDTEAFF.

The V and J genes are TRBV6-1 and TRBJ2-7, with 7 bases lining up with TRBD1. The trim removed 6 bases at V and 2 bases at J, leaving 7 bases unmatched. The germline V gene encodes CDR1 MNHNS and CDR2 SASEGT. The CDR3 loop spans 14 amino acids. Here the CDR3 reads CASRRDRDTYEQYF. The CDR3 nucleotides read TGTGCCAGCAGGAGGGACAGAGACACCTACGAGCAGTACTTC.

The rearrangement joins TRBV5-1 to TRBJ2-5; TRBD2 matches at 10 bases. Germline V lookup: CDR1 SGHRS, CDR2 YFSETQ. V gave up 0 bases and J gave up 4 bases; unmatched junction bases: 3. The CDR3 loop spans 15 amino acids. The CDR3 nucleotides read TGCGCCAGCAGCTTGGAAGCGGGGGGGGGAGAGACCCAGTACTTC. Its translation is CASSLEAGGGETQYF.